The clone carrying this T cell receptor (beta chain) showed up just a few times. A junction end diverges from the germline sequence, so it may reflect a read error. These data are taken from a study of neurological immune-mediated disorders. TCRdb re-called the 5' RACE reads through MiXCR, storing one row per CDR3 protein. The sample lists about 59,000 distinct CDR3 sequences; 3% to 4% were seen once. The V gene's germline CDR1 is DFQATT and CDR2 SNEGSKA (reference sequence). The CDR3 spans 14 residues. The sequence was collected from a woman aged 45 to 65 with multiple sclerosis. Input material: PBMCs. The chain recombines TRBV20-1 with TRBJ1-6, with D unresolved. The CDR3 DNA is TGCAGTGCTAGAGATGGGTGGGCGCGGTCACCCCTCAACTTT. It codes for CSARDGWARSPLNF.